This T cell receptor beta chain was obtained from a study of response to subunit inactivated influenza vaccine. MiXCR, run by TCRdb on the RT-PCR reads, gives a single entry per CDR3 protein. Of fewer than 250,000 distinct CDR3 sequences listed, 13% to 15% are singletons. General study results and limits: The authors suggested that every seasonal influenza vaccination recruits few new T cells.

Concerning this clonotype itself: Its target is not known.

CDR1 and CDR2 (germline): MNHNS, SASEGT. This CDR3 is 15 amino acids long. The V segment lost 5 bases and the J segment 7 bases; nucleotides outside the gene matches: 8. The source was CD8+ T cells sorted from PBMCs, collected more than 4 days after vaccination. This clonotype originated in a middle-aged man who received an inactivated influenza vaccine. The chain is built from TRBV6-1 and TRBJ1-6; TRBD1 aligns across 7 bases. The CDR3 sequence: CASSPTGLGNSPLHF. As DNA, the CDR3 is TGTGCCAGCAGTCCGACAGGGCTGGGAAATTCACCCCTCCACTTT.